This record looks at one T cell receptor beta chain sequence and its context. In this sample, this clone turned up many times. Its antigen remains undetermined. No much larger clonotype is one base removed from it; base qualities were not supplied. Peripheral blood samples were provided by related bone marrow donors on the day of marrow donation. Peripheral blood and bone marrow mononuclear cells were isolated by Ficoll-Hypaque density centrifugation and cryopreserved. The source of the sample is a study of T cells after posttransplantation cyclophosphamide (dated by TCRdb to between 2015 and 2016). With regard to the full study: T cell repertoire reconstitution was tracked by TRB sequencing after myeloablative bone marrow transplantation in which posttransplantation cyclophosphamide was used as GVHD prophylaxis. Samples from a few dozen PTCy-treated patients, along with samples from about 17 of their related bone marrow donors, underwent antigen receptor sequencing. Blood from every one of the 30 or so PTCy patients who had 1-year posttransplant specimens underwent TRB sequencing. Up to 3 additional blood samples from 2 to 5.2 years after transplant were also TRB-sequenced in 3 patients, as was pretransplant blood from several patients. Because TRA and TRB clonality correlated tightly in 10 or so samples, later TCR analyses were limited to TRB. Public TRB sequences were compared against a database of over 3,000 sequences linked to responses to pathogens, tumor antigens, self-antigens and alloantigens.

Genomic DNA was the input for TRB sequencing, which was run either with the immunoSEQ assay at survey resolution or with the hsTCRB kit. For the original study's pipeline: The immunoSEQ software handled the initial read processing, while the LymphoSeq R package was used for the repertoire analyses. Clonality was calculated as 1 minus normalized Shannon entropy, and the Gini coefficient was also calculated for each TRB dataset. Phenotypes of unsorted samples were inferred by mapping TRB sequences from sorted subsets of the recipient or donor onto the same recipient's unsorted samples. This is the immuneACCESS table as TCRdb keeps it, with only in-frame sequences that have V and J called. A part of the clones is gone; compared with another copy, unresolved V genes explain less than half, and the rest is unexplained. The V and J calls and clone size are taken from that table; D and trimming were inferred from the DNA. Across this sample, about 12,000 clones were tabulated and none appeared just once. The ten largest clones represent about 7.3% of the sample.

Beyond this particular receptor, the publication reports: Donor-recipient similarity was low at 1-2 months but increased during the first year, and donor CD8+ memory clones often dominated later blood repertoires. Across 45 patients, recipient CMV seropositivity and CMV reactivation were highly associated with TRB clonality; PTCy diversity was similar to CNI/methotrexate controls. The TRB repertoires of T cells infiltrating skin or GI tract showed only limited overlap with the TRB repertoires of T cells in blood.

The CDR3, cysteine through phenylalanine, is 13 amino acids long. Only the CDR3 DNA stays, 39 bases, in frame from base 1. Trimming accounts for 2 bases at V and 11 bases at J, while the number of junction bases matched to no gene is 4. From a lookup of the germline V gene, CDR1 and CDR2 are LGHNT and FRNRAP. The sequenced material came from PBMCs. The chain uses TRBV12-5 and TRBJ1-4, and 8 junctional nucleotides match TRBD1. The TCR sequence derives from a woman aged 40 to 55 in good health, CMV-negative, and a related stem cell transplant donor. The DNA sequence follows: TGTGCTAGTGGTTTGACAGGGGGTGGTAAACTGTTTTTT. The translation is CASGLTGGGKLFF.